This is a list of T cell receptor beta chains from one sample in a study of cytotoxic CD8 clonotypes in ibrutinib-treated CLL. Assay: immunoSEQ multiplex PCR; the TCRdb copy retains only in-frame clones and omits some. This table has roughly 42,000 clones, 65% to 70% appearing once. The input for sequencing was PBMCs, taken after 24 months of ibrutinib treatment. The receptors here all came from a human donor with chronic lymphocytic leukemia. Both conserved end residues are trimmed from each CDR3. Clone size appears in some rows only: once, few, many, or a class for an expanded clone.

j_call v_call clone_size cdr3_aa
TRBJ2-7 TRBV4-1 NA ASSQVQDPTYEQY
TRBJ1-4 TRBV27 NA ASSLQGGKLF
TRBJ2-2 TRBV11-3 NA ASSLGAWNPNTGELF
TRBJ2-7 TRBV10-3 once AIRDRVFYEQY
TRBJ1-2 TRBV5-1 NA ASSLPGLSGYT
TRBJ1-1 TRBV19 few ASSIDRWAEAF
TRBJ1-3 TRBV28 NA ASSTGIPGNTIY
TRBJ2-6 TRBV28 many ASSEGSGTRANVLT
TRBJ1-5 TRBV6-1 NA ASSEIFWGGGQPQH
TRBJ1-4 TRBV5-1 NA ASTQGGREKLF
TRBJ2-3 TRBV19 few ASSTGPTQY
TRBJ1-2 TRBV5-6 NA ASTAGISDYGYT
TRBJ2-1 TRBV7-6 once ASSPTSGVSSYNEQF
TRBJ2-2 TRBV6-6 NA ASSYSNGGRTGELF
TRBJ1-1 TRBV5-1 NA ASSLAQGARMSNTEAF
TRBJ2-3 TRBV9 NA ASSVMMTDTQY
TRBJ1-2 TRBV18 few ASSQYPGGGNDYGYT
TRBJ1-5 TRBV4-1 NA ASSFLAGPLDQPQH
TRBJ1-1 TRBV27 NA ASSFQGFRTEAF
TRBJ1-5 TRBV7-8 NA ASSLVVMGGVNSNQPQH
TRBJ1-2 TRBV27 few ASSGGGSYT
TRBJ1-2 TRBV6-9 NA AKPHNYT
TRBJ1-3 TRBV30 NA AWSQGAGNTIY
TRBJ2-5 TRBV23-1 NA ATKRETQY
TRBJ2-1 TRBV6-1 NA ASTLAGLAYNEQF
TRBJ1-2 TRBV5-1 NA ASNLGGSYGYT
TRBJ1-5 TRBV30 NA AWSVETGGDQPQH
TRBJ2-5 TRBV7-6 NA ASSLAPGLTQTQY
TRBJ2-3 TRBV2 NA ASRAPGTDTQY
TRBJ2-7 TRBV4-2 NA ASSPSSYEQY
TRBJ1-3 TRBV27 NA ASSFNSRSGNTIY
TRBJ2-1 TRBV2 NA ASSVPWIYNEQF
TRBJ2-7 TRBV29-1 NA SVVGSGEEQY
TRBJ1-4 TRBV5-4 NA ASSFGTGGEKLF
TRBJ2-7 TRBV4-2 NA ASSQEGVVYEQY
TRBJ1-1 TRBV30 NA ACRRGSNTEAF
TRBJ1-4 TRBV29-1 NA SVEAGAGNEKLF
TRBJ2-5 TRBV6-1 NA ASSVRDWRETQY
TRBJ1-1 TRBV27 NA ASSAGRVNTEAF
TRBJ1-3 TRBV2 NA ASSALTGRGNTIY
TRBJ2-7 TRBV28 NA ASSLAYRVHEQY
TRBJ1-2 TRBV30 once AWSAFSGAINYGYT
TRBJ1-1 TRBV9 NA ASSRNTEAF
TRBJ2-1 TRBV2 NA ASRELAGGPNEQF
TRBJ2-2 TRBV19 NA ASSIRTNTGELF
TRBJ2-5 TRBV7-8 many ASSPQETQY